Below, 2 T cell receptor beta chains from the same sample are listed, as sequenced in a study of CD8 T cells in ankylosing spondylitis. Via MiXCR, TCRdb re-called the 5' RACE reads, giving one row per CDR3 protein. In the table there are 200,000 or so distinct CDR3 sequences, over 10% of which are singletons. Sequences were obtained from blood, either unsorted or a sorted T cell fraction (not recorded which). These receptors were obtained from a female donor with ankylosing spondylitis or in good health (not recorded which).

This clonotype occurred many times. The V call is TRBV5-5, the J call TRBJ2-1; 13 positions agree with TRBD2. The ends lost 6 bases at V and 5 bases at J; junction bases unmatched: 11. Germline V gene sequence: CDR1 SGHKS, CDR2 YYEKEE (reference sequence). The CDR3 has 17 residues. CDR3 protein: CASTLRGGTSGNNEQFF. CDR3 nucleotides: TGTGCCAGCACTCTCCGGGGAGGGACTAGCGGGAACAATGAGCAGTTCTTC. The variable domain in full, with the rest retrieved from reference TRBV5-5 and TRBJ2-1, is DAGVTQSPTHLIKTRGQQVTLRCSPISGHKSVSWYQQVLGQGPQFIFQYYEKEERGRGNFPDRFSARQFPNYSSELNVNALLLGDSALYLCASTLRGGTSGNNEQFFGPGTRLTVL.

This clonotype appeared many times. The J gene is TRBJ2-1, the V gene TRBV7-2; D not certain. V was shortened by 5 bases and J by 0 bases, with 17 bases between the two germline ends. The CDR3 contains 17 residues. CDR1 SGHTA and CDR2 FQGNSA come from the germline V gene. Here the CDR3 reads CASSPFLSSASYNEQFF. In DNA, the CDR3 is TGTGCCAGCAGCCCATTCCTATCCAGCGCCTCCTACAATGAGCAGTTCTTC. The complete variable domain, with remaining parts taken from reference TRBV7-2 and TRBJ2-1, reads GAGVSQSPSNKVTEKGKDVELRCDPISGHTALYWYRQSLGQGLEFLIYFQGNSAPDKSGLPSDRFSAERTGGSVSTLTIQRTQQEDSAVYLCASSPFLSSASYNEQFFGPGTRLTVL.